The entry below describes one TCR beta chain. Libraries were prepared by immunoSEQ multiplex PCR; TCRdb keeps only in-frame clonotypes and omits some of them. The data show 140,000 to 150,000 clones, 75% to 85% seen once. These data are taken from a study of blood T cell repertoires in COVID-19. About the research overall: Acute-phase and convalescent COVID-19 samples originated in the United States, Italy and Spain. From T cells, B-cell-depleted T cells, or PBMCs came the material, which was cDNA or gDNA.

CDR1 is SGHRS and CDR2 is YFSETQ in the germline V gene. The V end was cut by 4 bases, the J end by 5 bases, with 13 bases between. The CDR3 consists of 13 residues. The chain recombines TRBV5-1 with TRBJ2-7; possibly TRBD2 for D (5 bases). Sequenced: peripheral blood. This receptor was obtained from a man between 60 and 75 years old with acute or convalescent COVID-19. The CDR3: CASSGLSGDEQYF. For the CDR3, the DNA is TGCGCCAGCAGCGGACTCAGTGGGGACGAGCAGTACTTC.